The 15 T cell receptor beta chains given below trace back to one sample, sequenced in a study of Graves' ophthalmopathy and Graves' hyperthyroidism (dated by TCRdb to the late 2010s). The sample was run on an Illumina HiSeq 2000. For repertoire sequencing, TCR beta CDR3 regions were amplified from RNA transcripts. HTBI primers and the Qiagen OneStep RT-PCR kit were used in a first-round RT-PCR, which was followed by a second-round multiplex PCR, size selection and purification. TCRdb reworked the public reads: Q25 trimming with fastp, MiXCR clone assembly, productive beta chains retained. CDR3 protein duplicates are merged, each entry listing the most common genes and DNA. This sample comprises about 390,000 distinct CDR3 sequences, approximately 18% of them detected only once. Together, the top ten hold roughly 2.4% of the sample. The source material was peripheral blood. These receptors originate from an adult woman with stable Graves' hyperthyroidism.

This clonotype was seen ten or more times. The J gene is TRBJ1-6, the V gene TRBV4-3, with a tentative D call TRBD1 (6 bases). The V gene's germline CDR1 is LGHNA and CDR2 YSLEER. Trimming shortened V by 0 bases and J by 10 bases, and 13 bases separated the two germline ends. The CDR3 runs 15 residues. CDR3 sequence: CASSQERLRGSPLHF. CDR3 in DNA: TGCGCCAGCAGCCAAGAACGACTGAGGGGGTCACCCCTCCACTTT.

This clonotype was seen many times. This CDR3 reads CAWSGANVLTF. The CDR3 DNA is TGTGCCTGGAGCGGGGCCAACGTCCTGACTTTC. The gene calls are TRBV30 and TRBJ2-6, with D hard to call. The CDR3 has 11 amino acids. Trimming cost V 3 bases and J 4 bases, with 1 base left between them. Germline values: CDR1 GTSNPN, CDR2 SVGIG (reference sequence).

As concerns this clonotype: A much larger clone differs by one base, so this may be a read error. The J gene is TRBJ2-2, the V gene TRBV28; weak D call: TRBD1 (6 bases). This CDR3 has 12 amino acids. The germline V gene encodes CDR1 MDHEN and CDR2 SYDVKM. CDR3 DNA sequence: TGTGCCAGCACAGGGGCGACCGGGGAGCTGTGTTTT. Its protein product is CASTGATGELCF.

This clonotype was observed at least ten times. The V and J genes are TRBV25-1 and TRBJ1-1, with a tentative D call TRBD1 (5 bases). This CDR3 spans 12 amino acids. The V end was cut by 7 bases, the J end by 2 bases, with 8 bases between. Germline loops: CDR1 MGHDK, CDR2 SYGVNS. The CDR3 is CASKDRNTEAFF. In DNA form, the CDR3 reads TGTGCCAGCAAAGACAGAAACACTGAAGCTTTCTTT.

The sample holds many counts of this clonotype. The rearrangement joins TRBV10-1 to TRBJ1-2; tentative D call: TRBD1 (5 bases). CDR1 and CDR2 (germline): WNHNN, SYGVQD (reference sequence). The CDR3 totals 14 residues. The ends were cut back, 2 bases at V and 2 bases at J, with 9 bases in the middle. CDR3 loop: CASSEPRDNYGYTF. As DNA, the CDR3 is TGCGCCAGCAGTGAGCCCCGGGACAACTATGGCTACACCTTC.

This clonotype has ten or more counts. V usage is TRBV30 and J usage is TRBJ1-2; a possible D gene is TRBD1 (5 bases). V was trimmed by 2 bases and J by 6 bases, leaving 7 bases between them. The germline V gene has CDR1 GTSNPN and CDR2 SVGIG (reference sequence). The CDR3 runs 11 residues. CDR3 nucleotides: TGTGCCTGGAGTCTAGGGGATGGCTACACCTTC. Translated: CAWSLGDGYTF.

This clonotype was counted at least ten times. This sequence joins TRBV11-3 and TRBJ2-7; 10 nucleotides line up with TRBD1. Germline V gene data show CDR1 as SGHNT and CDR2 as YENEEA. CDR3 length: 15 amino acids. Trimming at V came to 1 base and at J to 3 bases, leaving 3 bases not matched to a gene. The chain's CDR3 is CASSLAGTGDYEQYF. The DNA for the CDR3 is TGTGCCAGCAGCTTAGCCGGGACAGGGGACTACGAGCAGTACTTC.

This clonotype has at least ten counts. The chain carries TRBV27 and TRBJ1-5; 9 bases map to TRBD1. The CDR3 is made up of 17 amino acids. With V trimmed by 0 bases and J by 3 bases, 6 bases remained unmatched. The germline V gene encodes CDR1 MNHEY and CDR2 SMNVEV (reference sequence). The CDR3 DNA reads as TGTGCCAGCAGTTTATCGGCAGGGACAGGGTTCAATCAGCCCCAGCATTTT. Translated: CASSLSAGTGFNQPQHF.

This clonotype has a count of ten or more. This chain uses TRBV29-1 with TRBJ1-2, with unresolved D. Looked up from germline, CDR1 is SQVTM and CDR2 is ANQGSEA. This CDR3 has 12 residues. Trimming stripped 6 bases from V and 3 bases from J, with 11 bases between. The CDR3 sequence: CSVYRLDYGYTF. The CDR3 bases are TGCAGCGTGTATCGTCTAGACTATGGCTACACCTTC. Using reference TRBV29-1 and TRBJ1-2 for the parts outside the CDR3, the full variable domain is SAVISQKPSRDICQRGTSLTIQCQVDSQVTMMFWYRQQPGQSLTLIATANQGSEATYESGFVIDKFPISRPNLTFSTLTVSNMSPEDSSIYLCSVYRLDYGYTFGSGTRLTVV.

This clonotype was found a few times. A much larger clone lies a single base off, so this may be a read error. This chain joins TRBV6-1 and TRBJ1-6, with a tentative D call TRBD1 (5 bases). CDR3 size: 14 residues. Germline V gene data show CDR1 as MNHNS and CDR2 as SASEGT. CDR3 DNA sequence: TGTGCCAGCGAGGAGAAGGGCAGGGAGTCACACCTCCACTTT. Protein: CASEEKGRESHLHF.

Ten or more counts support this clonotype. The CDR3: CASSLSPSRGRNYGYTF. The CDR3 coding sequence is TGTGCCAGCAGTTTATCCCCCAGCAGGGGGCGAAACTATGGCTACACCTTC. The chain links TRBV27 to TRBJ1-2; 8 bases agree with TRBD1. This CDR3 is built from 17 residues. Trimming cost V 0 bases and J 2 bases; bases outside gene matches: 8. In germline, CDR1 is MNHEY, CDR2 SMNVEV (reference sequence).

This clonotype was observed many times. The CDR3: CASSFRLVGDGELFF. As DNA, the CDR3 is TGTGCCAGCAGTTTTAGACTAGTAGGGGACGGGGAGCTGTTTTTT. This chain uses TRBV28 with TRBJ2-2, with TRBD2 as a possible D gene (6 bases). Trimming took off 3 bases at V and 7 bases at J, with 15 bases between the two ends. The CDR3 loop spans 15 amino acids. From germline, CDR1 is MDHEN and CDR2 SYDVKM.

The table lists this clonotype with many counts. The chain recombines TRBV27 with TRBJ1-2, with D possibly TRBD1 on 6 matching bases. Germline V lookup: CDR1 MNHEY, CDR2 SMNVEV (reference sequence). This CDR3 is built from 15 residues. The V end lost 5 bases, the J end lost 2 bases, and 15 bases lay between the germline ends. The CDR3 nucleotides are TGTGCCAGCAGTCCTATAGACAGGAGAAACTATGGCTACACCTTC. Translation gives CASSPIDRRNYGYTF.

CDR3 sequence: CASSRSLVNEQYF. CDR3 DNA sequence: TGTGCCAGCAGTCGGTCGCTAGTGAATGAGCAGTACTTC. The V call is TRBV2, the J call TRBJ2-7; D ambiguous. The germline V gene encodes CDR1 SNHLY and CDR2 FYNNEI. The CDR3 extends over 13 amino acids. Trimming took 5 bases from V and 7 from J, leaving 15 bases between them. Full variable domain (outside the CDR3, taken from reference TRBV2 and TRBJ2-7): EPEVTQTPSHQVTQMGQEVILRCVPISNHLYFYWYRQILGQKVEFLVSFYNNEISEKSEIFDDQFSVERPDGSNFTLKIRSTKLEDSAMYFCASSRSLVNEQYFGPGTRLTVT.

This clonotype was observed at least ten times. The J gene is TRBJ2-5, the V gene TRBV3-1; TRBD2 is a possible D gene (5 bases). This CDR3 comprises 17 residues. V lost 3 bases and J lost 2, with 19 bases in between. Germline lookup yields CDR1 LGHDT and CDR2 YNNKEL (reference sequence). CDR3 coding DNA: TGTGCCAGCAGCCACCCCTGGGGTGGTCCGGGGCAAGAGACCCAGTACTTC. This sequence encodes CASSHPWGGPGQETQYF.